What follows describes a single TCR beta chain. There is no known antigen for this receptor. There are no base qualities to consult, and no much larger clone falls within one base. The data are from a study of T cell responses to AZD1222 COVID-19 vaccine (dated by TCRdb to the early 2020s). Background on the whole study: AZD1222 recipients given second doses at about 4 weeks or at about 12 weeks were pooled, since spike-specific TCR depth and breadth were not found to differ between the two schedules. A total of approximately 240 trial participants underwent TCR sequencing, of whom 207 had received two doses of AZD1222 and some 26 had received two doses of the MenACWY control vaccine. Trial participants were enrolled by age into 18-55, 56-69 and 70-plus year subgroups, with about 150, 27 and 61 TCR-sequenced participants respectively.

The time point label on this specimen signifies: baseline before first vaccination. Samples from vaccinated people were obtained from the UK trials COV001 and COV002, which included a single-blind randomized controlled phase 2/3 trial of AZD1222 (ChAdOx1 nCoV-19) in healthy adults. For TCRbeta chain sequencing, PBMC samples from trial participants were taken at day 0 and at day 28 after the second dose. What the study reported, not specific to this receptor: Participants were mostly white British and included more females than males, and it was suggested by the authors that clonal diversity may have been underestimated. Conclusions about previously exposed vaccinees are limited, since just six AZD1222 recipients were seropositive for SARS-CoV-2 at baseline. Nearly half of unique spike-specific TCRs reportedly recognized epitopes outside regions mutated in the B.1.351 and B.1.1.7 variants. The whole spike protein was spanned by vaccine-associated CD4 TCRs, and dominant responses were seen in regions 160-218 and 743-854. After two AZD1222 doses, spike-specific TCR breadth and depth were significantly higher than at day 0 and than in MenACWY recipients. In the small 56-69-year group, the increase in depth fell short of significance, most likely because of low power. Because no day 14 peak-response samples were available, the repertoires could be characterized only after the peak T cell response.

The CDR3 regions of human TCRbeta chains were analyzed by immunosequencing. Regarding the original processing steps: TCRs in the repertoires were compared against a reference library of SARS-CoV-2-specific TCRs that had been generated with the MIRA antigen-specificity platform. Breadth was defined as the fraction of unique TCRs that were SARS-CoV-2-associated. Depth was defined as the fraction of total T cells that were SARS-CoV-2-associated. Using the MIRA data, each spike-specific TCR was mapped to the spike region that the TCR reacts to and placed in a CD4 or CD8 class. Log10-transformed breadth and depth values were compared by one-way ANOVA with Sidak's multiple comparisons tests. In TCRdb, the immuneACCESS table is reduced to in-frame sequences with V and J assigned. These tables do not hold every clone; where another copy was compared, an unresolved V gene accounts for under half, and the others remain unexplained. Clone size and the V and J calls come from that table; the DNA yielded D and trimming. This sample has approximately 140,000 clones in its table, and about 92% of those were observed once. In total, the top ten clones hold about 1.9% of the sample.

The cysteine opens and the phenylalanine closes a CDR3 of 18 amino acids. The CDR3 DNA has 54 bases and is translated from base 1. Compared with germline, V lacks 4 bases and J lacks 7 bases; bases without a gene match: 16. Looking up the germline V gene (reference sequence) yields CDR1 MNHEY and CDR2 SMNVEV. This sequence originates from an adult in good health. In this chain, TRBV27 is recombined with TRBJ2-1, and 10 junction bases match TRBD2. The sample consisted of peripheral blood, taken on day 0 of AZD1222 vaccination. The DNA sequence is as follows: TGTGCCAGCAGTTCCCTGCCCCCGGTTCCTAGCGGGAGTAATGAGCAGTTCTTC. Translated, it gives CASSSLPPVPSGSNEQFF.